Presented here are 27 T cell receptor beta chains from one specimen sequenced in a study of T cell responses to AZD1222 COVID-19 vaccine. This table comes from immunoSEQ multiplex PCR, and its TCRdb copy is limited to in-frame clones, with some not included. The sample lists 100,000 to 140,000 clones, 87% seen once, with roughly 5% in the top ten. This specimen was peripheral blood, taken 28 days after the second AZD1222 dose. The receptors derive from an adult who received the AZD1222 COVID-19 vaccine.

In DNA form, the CDR3 reads TGTGCCAGCAGCAGGGGGCGCGCGAATGGCTACACCTTC. It yields the protein CASSRGRANGYTF. This chain uses TRBV9 with TRBJ1-2; TRBD1 matches at 7 bases. This CDR3 has 13 amino acids. J lost 6 bases, V lost 4 bases, and 6 bases had no gene match. Per the germline V gene, CDR1 is SGDLS and CDR2 is YYNGEE.

The chain is built from TRBV10-3 and TRBJ2-4; a weak D match, TRBD2 (5 bases). Trimming removed 3 bases at V and 12 bases at J, with 9 bases between. The CDR3 sequence is 11 residues long. The germline gives CDR1 ENHRY, CDR2 SYGVKD. The CDR3 is CAISEGGGQYF. The CDR3 DNA is TGTGCCATCAGTGAAGGAGGAGGTCAGTACTTC.

The chain's CDR3 is CASRDRGNSPLHF. For the CDR3, the DNA is TGTGCCAGCAGAGACAGGGGTAATTCACCCCTCCACTTT. The rearrangement uses TRBV6-5 and TRBJ1-6, with 8 bases lining up with TRBD1. Losses at the gene ends were 6 bases for V and 6 bases for J; bases not matched to a gene: 1. Germline CDR1 reads MNHEY; CDR2 reads SVGAGI. The CDR3 has 13 amino acids.

This rearrangement joins TRBV19 to TRBJ1-3; 8 bases line up with TRBD1. CDR1 and CDR2 (germline): LNHDA, SQIVND (reference sequence). The CDR3 covers 16 residues. Trimming took 4 bases from V and 0 from J; bases not matched to a gene: 5. CDR3 loop: CASSTGTGNSGNTIYF. The CDR3 region has the DNA TGTGCCAGTAGTACCGGGACAGGAAACTCTGGAAACACCATATATTTT.

The genes are TRBV24-1 and TRBJ2-7; 7 bases are a match to TRBD1. After removal of 9 bases from V and 3 bases from J, the junction contained 7 bases not matched to a gene. CDR3 length equals 13 residues. CDR1 and CDR2 (germline): KGHDR, SFDVKD. Here the CDR3 reads CATQQGSDYEQYF. The CDR3 bases are TGTGCCACCCAACAGGGGTCGGACTACGAGCAGTACTTC.

This rearrangement joins TRBV6-5 to TRBJ2-7, with TRBD1 as a possible D gene (5 bases). The CDR3 runs to 14 residues. Germline CDR1 is MNHEY and CDR2 is SVGAGI. V was cut by 5 bases and J by 1 base, with 12 bases left in between. In DNA form, the CDR3 reads TGTGCCAGCAGTCTCTCCCAGGGATCCTACGAGCAGTACTTC. It is translated as CASSLSQGSYEQYF.

This chain links TRBV6-1 with TRBJ1-5; possible D gene TRBD1, 5 bases. With 2 bases removed from V and 10 bases from J, the gap between germline ends came to 9 bases. The CDR3 loop spans 12 amino acids. CDR1 and CDR2 (germline): MNHNS, SASEGT. CDR3 in amino acids: CASSEPGTPQHF. The DNA of the CDR3 is TGTGCCAGCAGTGAACCGGGGACTCCCCAGCATTTT.

V gene TRBV5-1 combines with J gene TRBJ2-2; no clear D. The CDR3 has 15 residues. V lost 4 bases and J lost 3, with 13 bases in between. Per the germline V gene, CDR1 is SGHRS and CDR2 is YFSETQ. The CDR3: CASSPSSRHTGELFF. The CDR3, as DNA: TGCGCCAGCAGCCCCTCTTCGCGGCACACCGGGGAGCTGTTTTTT.

The genes are TRBV24-1 and TRBJ2-2; maybe TRBD2 (6 bases). CDR3 size: 16 residues. V gave up 3 bases and J gave up 3 bases, with 13 bases separating them. Germline V gene data show CDR1 as KGHDR and CDR2 as SFDVKD. The DNA of the CDR3 is TGTGCCACCAGTGATCCGAGGACGGGGGACACCGGGGAGCTGTTTTTT. Protein sequence: CATSDPRTGDTGELFF.

This clone was observed once. The rearrangement links TRBV18 to TRBJ1-4, with D hard to call. V gave up 5 bases and J gave up 8 bases, with 21 bases separating them. This CDR3 is built from 16 residues. Germline V CDR1 and CDR2: KGHSH, LQKENI. The CDR3: CASSKSSLARGEKLFF. For the CDR3, the DNA is TGTGCCAGCTCAAAATCTTCCTTGGCCCGTGGGGAAAAACTGTTTTTT.

The chain couples TRBV18 to TRBJ1-4, with 9 bases aligning to TRBD1. The junction had 9 bases not matched to a gene; V was cut back by 6 bases and J by 4 bases. The germline V gene encodes CDR1 KGHSH and CDR2 LQKENI. The CDR3 consists of 16 residues. In DNA form, the CDR3 reads TGTGCCAGCTCGGCTGGACAGGGGTTTGATAATGAAAAACTGTTTTTT. Residues: CASSAGQGFDNEKLFF.

J is TRBJ2-5 and V is TRBV7-8, with 7 bases fitting TRBD1. The CDR3 contains 13 residues. V dropped 6 bases and J dropped 3; count of bases not matched to a gene: 4. The germline V gene encodes CDR1 SGHVS and CDR2 FQNEAQ. CDR3: CASRSTGEETQYF. The CDR3, as DNA: TGTGCCAGCAGGTCAACAGGGGAAGAGACCCAGTACTTC.

V usage is TRBV19 and J usage is TRBJ2-3; 8 bases fit TRBD1. CDR1 is LNHDA, CDR2 SQIVND, per germline (reference sequence). V lost 10 bases, J lost 3 bases, and 12 bases stayed unmatched. The CDR3 is 15 residues long. CDR3 nucleotides: TGTGCCACCTCCTATACGGACAGGGCTACAGATACGCAGTATTTT. It encodes CATSYTDRATDTQYF.

The chain joins TRBV4-1 to TRBJ2-3; D may be TRBD2 (6 bases). Trimming took off 4 bases at V and 4 bases at J, with 15 bases between the two ends. The CDR3 covers 15 residues. Germline V CDR1 and CDR2: MGHRA, YSYEKL. CDR3 nucleotide sequence: TGCGCCAGCAGCCCCCGGGACTTTTACTCAGATACGCAGTATTTT. Translation: CASSPRDFYSDTQYF.

The J gene is TRBJ2-7, the V gene TRBV19; D remains unclear. The CDR3 consists of 13 residues. The V end was cut by 6 bases, the J end by 2 bases, with 11 bases between. The germline gives CDR1 LNHDA, CDR2 SQIVND (reference sequence). The CDR3 sequence is CASSLNSAYEQYF. CDR3 nucleotides: TGTGCCAGTAGCCTCAATTCGGCCTACGAGCAGTACTTC.

The chain employs TRBV7-9 and TRBJ2-6; 10 positions agree with TRBD1. Germline values: CDR1 SEHNR, CDR2 FQNEAQ (reference sequence). The CDR3 is 18 amino acids. The V and J ends lost 4 bases and 2 bases, in that order; junction bases with no gene match: 8. CDR3 DNA sequence: TGTGCCAGCAGCTCTCGATCCGGGACAGGGGCTGGGGCCAACGTCCTGACTTTC. Its protein is CASSSRSGTGAGANVLTF. The entire variable domain, with the rest obtained from reference TRBV7-9 and TRBJ2-6, is as follows: DTGVSQNPRHKITKRGQNVTFRCDPISEHNRLYWYRQTLGQGPEFLTYFQNEAQLEKSRLLSDRFSAERPKGSFSTLEIQRTEQGDSAMYLCASSSRSGTGAGANVLTFGAGSRLTVL.

This sequence joins TRBV21-1 and TRBJ1-3; the table's D call of TRBD1 was not tested on the DNA. TRBV21-1 counts as a pseudogene. The CDR3 is 16 residues long. The CDR3 DNA is TGTGCCAGCAGCAATAATCCAGACAGAGCTGGAAACACCATATATTTT. Its translation is CASSNNPDRAGNTIYF.

J is TRBJ2-1 and V is TRBV5-5; TRBD2 matches at 7 bases. CDR3 length: 17 amino acids. Looked up from germline, CDR1 is SGHKS and CDR2 is YYEKEE (reference sequence). The trim removed 3 bases at V and 3 bases at J, leaving 12 bases unmatched. The CDR3 coding sequence is TGTGCCAGCAGCTCCGTACATGCGGGGGTTCACTACAATGAGCAGTTCTTC. Amino acid sequence: CASSSVHAGVHYNEQFF. The full variable domain, with the rest looked up from reference TRBV5-5 and TRBJ2-1, is DAGVTQSPTHLIKTRGQQVTLRCSPISGHKSVSWYQQVLGQGPQFIFQYYEKEERGRGNFPDRFSARQFPNYSSELNVNALLLGDSALYLCASSSVHAGVHYNEQFFGPGTRLTVL.

The rearrangement joins TRBV7-9 to TRBJ2-1; TRBD2 matches 10 bases. V lost 5 bases to trimming and J lost 6 bases; unmatched junction nucleotides: 16. The CDR3 runs 18 residues. Germline V gives CDR1 SEHNR, CDR2 FQNEAQ (reference sequence). CDR3: CASSPHLVAGGGGNEQFF. The CDR3 nucleotides are TGTGCCAGCAGCCCGCACCTCGTAGCGGGGGGAGGGGGCAATGAGCAGTTCTTC.

The V call is TRBV2, the J call TRBJ2-5, with TRBD2 identical over 15 bases. This CDR3 is built from 15 residues. Germline V CDR1 and CDR2: SNHLY, FYNNEI. Unmatched junction bases numbered 1, after V lost 4 bases and J lost 4 bases. The CDR3 DNA is TGTGCCAGCAGTGGGACTAGCGGGGGGGCAGAGACCCAGTACTTC. It encodes CASSGTSGGAETQYF. Using reference TRBV2 and TRBJ2-5 for the parts outside the CDR3, the full variable domain is EPEVTQTPSHQVTQMGQEVILRCVPISNHLYFYWYRQILGQKVEFLVSFYNNEISEKSEIFDDQFSVERPDGSNFTLKIRSTKLEDSAMYFCASSGTSGGAETQYFGPGTRLLVL.

The J gene is TRBJ2-4, the V gene TRBV7-9; 10 positions agree with TRBD2. Germline lookup yields CDR1 SEHNR and CDR2 FQNEAQ (reference sequence). The CDR3 runs to 17 residues. J lost 5 bases, V lost 1 base, and 8 bases had no gene match. CDR3 bases: TGTGCCAGCAGCTTAGTTCCTGTAGCGGGGGGTCAAAACATTCAGTACTTC. This encodes CASSLVPVAGGQNIQYF.

Only one count was recorded for this clone. This sequence joins TRBV5-4 and TRBJ1-1; no definite D call. In germline, CDR1 is SGHNT, CDR2 YYREEE (reference sequence). The CDR3 consists of 11 residues. V lost 5 bases, J lost 5 bases, and 7 bases lay in between. The CDR3 sequence is CASSVGTEAFF. Here the CDR3 DNA reads TGTGCCAGCAGTGTGGGTACTGAAGCTTTCTTT.

The chain recombines TRBV5-1 with TRBJ2-2; a weak D match, TRBD1 (6 bases). The CDR3 extends over 14 amino acids. The V end lost 8 bases, the J end lost 5 bases, and 16 bases lay between the germline ends. Per the germline V gene, CDR1 is SGHRS and CDR2 is YFSETQ. The CDR3 sequence is CARTRGHETGELFF. In DNA, the CDR3 is TGCGCCAGGACCAGGGGACACGAGACCGGGGAGCTGTTTTTT. Full variable domain (rest looked up from reference TRBV5-1 and TRBJ2-2): KAGVTQTPRYLIKTRGQQVTLSCSPISGHRSVSWYQQTPGQGLQFLFEYFSETQRNKGNFPGRFSGRQFSNSRSEMNVSTLELGDSALYLCARTRGHETGELFFGEGSRLTVL.

The chain is built from TRBV28 and TRBJ2-3, with D possibly being TRBD1 or TRBD2 (7 bases each). Germline-derived CDR1 and CDR2 are MDHEN and SYDVKM. The CDR3 contains 15 residues. Trimming took 7 bases from V and 10 from J, leaving 24 bases between them. CDR3 bases: TGTGCCAGCATCCGTAGGGGGGGTTGGGACAGAGCGCAGTATTTT. Translated: CASIRRGGWDRAQYF.

In this sample, this clone turned up once. The junction does not match germline at one end; this may be a read error. The rearrangement joins TRBV7-2 to TRBJ2-7; D ambiguous. Germline CDR1 reads SGHTA; CDR2 reads FQGNSA. The CDR3 loop spans 13 amino acids. CDR3 residues: CASQGDTVSSVRF. CDR3 coding DNA: TGTGCCAGCCAAGGAGACACAGTCTCCTCGGTTAGGTTC.

The V and J genes are TRBV4-2 and TRBJ2-3; no definite D call. The CDR3 consists of 18 residues. V was clipped by 4 bases and J by 0 bases, with 20 bases between them. Germline CDR1 reads LGHNA; CDR2 reads YNFKEQ. This chain's CDR3 is CASSLQIGSDTSTDTQYF. CDR3 coding DNA: TGTGCCAGCAGCCTACAAATAGGATCTGATACTAGCACAGATACGCAGTATTTT.

This rearrangement joins TRBV4-2 to TRBJ2-2; TRBD2 agrees at 9 bases. CDR1 LGHNA and CDR2 YNFKEQ come from the germline V gene. The CDR3 runs to 17 residues. V dropped 0 bases and J dropped 4; count of bases not matched to a gene: 6. CDR3 residues: CASSQDDPSGVTGELFF. The DNA for the CDR3 is TGTGCCAGCAGCCAAGATGATCCTAGCGGGGTCACCGGGGAGCTGTTTTTT.